This TCR beta chain is from a study of T cells after yellow fever vaccination (dated by TCRdb to about 2019). Turning to the overall study: The SMART-Seq v4 Ultra Low Input RNA kit was used to prepare libraries from fractions with low cell numbers. Bulk PBMC replicates and cell subsets were isolated from blood drawn at multiple timepoints before and after both primary and secondary immunization. Two healthy male donors, one aged 18 to 30 and one aged 30 to 39 years, made up the cohort. Bulk TCR alpha and beta repertoires were sequenced longitudinally to track T-cell clones before and after primary and booster YFV17D yellow fever vaccination. What the work shows at the level of the full study, not this receptor alone: A small fraction of clonotypes appeared in both the CD4 and CD8 compartments, likely as a result of convergent recombination. Most clones expanded after primary vaccination (about 95% of CD4 and approximately 90% of CD8) were re-detected after the booster, suggesting that broad memory maintenance occurred. Computational filtering was required because FACS-sorted repertoires could contain abundant contaminating clonotypes from the bulk population. Compared with the primary T-cell response, the secondary T-cell response was weaker but faster, peaking on day 5 rather than day 15. Because the study included only a couple of donors, the extent to which the findings can be generalized is limited.

The CDR3 runs 16 residues from the cysteine to the phenylalanine. The DNA shown is the 48-base CDR3, in frame from base 1. CDR1 is given as SGHRS and CDR2 as YFSETQ, both from the germline V gene. Cut back by 0 bases and 0 bases, the V and J ends lie 10 bases apart. In its sample, this clonotype was seen a few times. The target of this receptor is not known. Per-base quality was not reported, and no clone a single base away is much larger than it. Synthesis of TCR cDNA relied on 5'RACE template switching, a step that introduced a universal primer site along with unique molecular identifiers. cDNA synthesis was primed from both the TCR alpha and TCR beta constant segments. Two PCR steps were used to amplify libraries, with sample barcodes and sequencing adapters being added in the second step. Libraries were sequenced on Illumina HiSeq 2500 (2x100 bp) or NovaSeq (2x150 bp). As for the authors' bioinformatics: Demultiplexing of reads and collapsing into UMI consensus sequences were performed with MIGEC, and V(D)J alignment was carried out with MiXCR. Vaccine-responding clonotypes were identified with edgeR using replicate PBMC samples, with FDR below 0.01 and a log2 fold change above 5 up to day 15 being required. Bulk clonotypes were assigned CD4 or CD8 identity according to which sequenced CD4 or CD8 repertoire held them at higher abundance. The public reads were reanalyzed by TCRdb: fastp trimming at Q25, MiXCR alignment, in-frame beta chains only. Records with the same CDR3 protein are collapsed into one entry carrying the most frequent genes and DNA. TCRdb's processing, not the study's, gives the V and J calls here. For this sample the table gives around 300,000 distinct CDR3 sequences, of which 13% were detected only once. The top ten constitute 0.5% to 0.6% of the sample.

Sample treatment or condition, as interpreted from the label and publication: live attenuated yellow fever vaccine strain. PBMCs were isolated from peripheral blood using a standard Ficoll-Paque protocol. Dynabeads CD4 and CD8 positive selection kits were used to isolate CD4 and CD8 T-cell fractions. RNA was extracted with TriZol from bulk PBMCs, CD4 and CD8 fractions, and dextramer-positive and dextramer-negative fractions. In this chain, TRBV5-1 is recombined with TRBJ1-3, with no D gene named confidently. Material: CD4+ T cells sorted from PBMCs, obtained 45 days after the yellow fever booster vaccination. The receptor was derived from a man younger than 45 who received the YFV17D yellow fever vaccine. For the CDR3, the sequence is CASSLDQRSSGNTIYF. The bases read TGCGCCAGCAGCTTGGACCAGAGGAGCTCTGGAAACACCATATATTTT.